This record looks at one TCR beta chain sequence and its context. It lacks a known antigen. Base qualities are not at hand, and no much larger clone is one base apart. The data stem from a study of blood T cell repertoires in COVID-19 (TCRdb year 2020). For context, the study as a whole: Samples covering the acute and convalescent phases of COVID-19 were provided by collaborators in the United States, Italy and Spain. The material from the prospective study consisted of cDNA or gDNA derived from T cells, B-cell-depleted T cells, or PBMCs. Deeply sampled blood TCRbeta repertoires from subjects exposed to, actively infected with, or recovered from COVID-19 were included in the dataset. The repertoires were made available in a free public database intended to serve as a resource for research on the immune response to SARS-CoV-2. The samples were drawn from two sources: the first 160 participants of the ongoing ImmuneRACE study, and 1,000 to 1,500 subjects contributed by 6 global collaborators. The sample metadata nearly always contained a de-identified subject ID, COVID-19 status, age in years and sex. Where HLA class I and class II types were available, the types were taken from metadata supplied by the sample provider, not from assay-based typing. Overall results and qualifications from the work: How much clinical and demographic metadata was included differed by source and by participant, and the metadata was provided uncurated.

Via the germline V gene, CDR1 is KGHDR and CDR2 SFDVKD. The CDR3 starts with the cysteine, ends with the phenylalanine, and has 13 residues. Here the CDR3 DNA is all that survives: 39 bases in frame from base 1. V is pared back by 3 bases and J by 6 bases, with 8 bases lying between the germline termini. TCRbeta CDR3 regions were amplified from genomic DNA by means of the immunoSEQ Assay, a bias-controlled multiplex PCR. Per the authors' processing: Within the assay, amplification of reference gene primers was used to estimate how many nucleated cells each sample contained. To quantify the absolute abundance of each unique TCRbeta CDR3 rearrangement, sequence reads were collapsed and filtered. For each sample, productive Simpson clonality was calculated as the square root of Simpson's diversity index over productive rearrangements. TCRdb took this table from immuneACCESS and kept in-frame rearrangements with V and J called. Such tables lack part of the clones; where checked against another copy, unresolved V genes explain under half of the gap, and the rest is unexplained. For V, J and clone size, that table is used; D and trimming come from the DNA. In all, the sample holds 140,000 to 150,000 clones, and roughly 80% of those were seen once. Of the sample, 8.6% falls within the top ten clones.

Whole blood was collected in K2EDTA tubes by collaborating institutions according to the institutions' own protocols. For TCRbeta analysis, collaborators shipped samples as frozen whole blood, isolated PBMCs, or DNA extracted from either of those sample types. Sequenced input: peripheral blood. This clonotype originated in a man aged 45-65 years with active or convalescent COVID-19. The chain links TRBV24-1 with TRBJ2-1; the D gene is possibly TRBD2, with 5 bases matching. The DNA sequence is TGTGCCACCAGTGATAGCGGACTCAATGAGCAGTTCTTC. Its translation is CATSDSGLNEQFF.